A single sample gave rise to the 22 T cell receptor beta chains below, sequenced in a study of blood T cell repertoires in COVID-19. Repertoires were generated with immunoSEQ multiplex PCR, while TCRdb's copy carries only in-frame clones and drops some. This table holds more than 250,000 clones, 80% to 95% found once. Sample: PBMCs or T cells enriched from blood (not recorded which). These receptors were obtained from a woman in her twenties or thirties who had recovered from COVID-19.

This CDR3 is CAWSGTGGREPQHF. The CDR3 DNA reads TGTGCCTGGAGTGGAACAGGGGGCCGGGAGCCCCAGCATTTT. This rearrangement joins TRBV30 to TRBJ1-5; 9 nucleotides line up with TRBD1. The CDR3 spans 14 residues. V was pared by 1 base and J by 8 bases, with 6 bases of the junction left unmatched. Germline V gene sequence: CDR1 GTSNPN, CDR2 SVGIG (reference sequence).

CDR3 in DNA: TGTGCCAGCTCACCAGGGGCGGCGGGAGGAGAGACCCAGTACTTC. It translates to CASSPGAAGGETQYF. The chain joins TRBV18 to TRBJ2-5, with 8 bases that match TRBD2. The CDR3 extends over 15 amino acids. CDR1 and CDR2 from the germline V gene are KGHSH and LQKENI. J gave up 4 bases and V 2 bases, and 6 bases lay outside the gene matches.

The chain combines TRBV6-2 or TRBV6-3 with TRBJ2-7; no clear D. Trimming shortened V by 2 bases and J by 2 bases, and 10 bases separated the two germline ends. CDR3 length: 14 amino acids. From germline, CDR1 is MNHEY and CDR2 SVGEGT. In nucleotides, the CDR3 is TGTGCCAGCAGTTACGACGACTGGGCCTACGAGCAGTACTTC. Protein product: CASSYDDWAYEQYF.

The chain links TRBV18 to TRBJ1-1, with D maybe TRBD1 (5 bases). The CDR3 is made up of 14 amino acids. The germline V and J ends were trimmed by 6 bases and 4 bases, with 15 bases remaining between them. In germline, CDR1 is KGHSH, CDR2 LQKENI. As DNA, the CDR3 is TGTGCCAGCTCTCCGGAGGGGCTTAGCACTGAAGCTTTCTTT. Residues: CASSPEGLSTEAFF. Full variable domain (missing parts from reference TRBV18 and TRBJ1-1): NAGVMQNPRHLVRRRGQEARLRCSPMKGHSHVYWYRQLPEEGLKFMVYLQKENIIDESGMPKERFSAEFPKEGPSILRIQQVVRGDSAAYFCASSPEGLSTEAFFGQGTRLTVV.

V and J are TRBV28 and TRBJ2-7; D is uncertain. CDR1 and CDR2 (germline): MDHEN, SYDVKM. V shed 1 base and J shed 1 base, with 5 bases lying between them. The CDR3 has 13 residues. The CDR3 bases are TGTGCCAGCAGTTTATCCAGTTCCTACGAGCAGTACTTC. Protein sequence: CASSLSSSYEQYF.

This rearrangement joins TRBV21-1 to TRBJ2-7; TRBD1, the D gene given by the table, was not confirmed from the DNA. TRBV21-1 is reported as a pseudogene. The CDR3 is 15 residues long. This CDR3 reads CASSSRRDREREQYF. The CDR3 coding sequence is TGTGCCAGCAGCTCCCGCCGGGACAGGGAGCGCGAGCAGTACTTC.

The rearrangement uses TRBV5-1 and TRBJ2-2; no definite D call. The CDR3 runs to 11 residues. V was trimmed by 5 bases and J by 5 bases, leaving 4 bases between them. Germline CDR1 SGHRS, CDR2 YFSETQ. The CDR3 nucleotides are TGCGCCAGCAGTAATACCGGGGAGCTGTTTTTT. Translating gives CASSNTGELFF.

This chain links TRBV10-3 with TRBJ1-6, with D possibly being TRBD1 (6 bases). This CDR3 is 15 amino acids long. The V end was cut by 0 bases, the J end by 5 bases, with 8 bases between. Germline V gene sequence: CDR1 ENHRY, CDR2 SYGVKD. The CDR3 nucleotides are TGTGCCATCAGTGAGTCAACAGGGAATAATTCACCCCTCCACTTT. This encodes CAISESTGNNSPLHF.

V usage is TRBV6-5 and J usage is TRBJ2-7; D might be TRBD1 (6 bases). This CDR3 has 14 residues. The V gene lost 0 bases and the J gene lost 7 bases, with 13 bases spanning the gap. Germline lookup yields CDR1 MNHEY and CDR2 SVGAGI. The CDR3 reads CASSYSGGAVEQYF. CDR3 DNA: TGTGCCAGCAGTTACTCAGGGGGAGCGGTTGAGCAGTACTTC.

The chain is built from TRBV9 and TRBJ2-1; 9 positions agree with TRBD1. Trimming cost V 0 bases and J 6 bases; bases outside gene matches: 13. The CDR3 is made up of 18 amino acids. Germline V gene lookup returns CDR1 SGDLS and CDR2 YYNGEE. In nucleotides, the CDR3 is TGTGCCAGCAGCGTAGATGACGTCGGACAGGGGTTTCGCAATGAGCAGTTCTTC. Protein product: CASSVDDVGQGFRNEQFF.

V and J are TRBV19 and TRBJ1-5; TRBD1 matches 9 bases. There are 15 residues in the CDR3. In germline, CDR1 is LNHDA, CDR2 SQIVND (reference sequence). V lost 2 bases, J lost 5 bases, and 4 bases stayed unmatched. The CDR3 sequence is CASSISGQGYQPQHF. In DNA, the CDR3 is TGTGCCAGTAGTATATCCGGACAGGGGTATCAGCCCCAGCATTTT.

The chain couples TRBV7-8 to TRBJ1-2, with 8 nucleotides matching TRBD1. The V segment lost 5 bases and the J segment 2 bases; nucleotides outside the gene matches: 10. CDR3 length: 16 amino acids. Germline-derived CDR1 and CDR2 are SGHVS and FQNEAQ. Here the CDR3 reads CASSTRDRRQNYGYTF. The CDR3 DNA is TGTGCCAGCAGCACCAGGGACAGGAGACAGAACTATGGCTACACCTTC.

The rearrangement joins TRBV30 to TRBJ2-1; possible D gene TRBD2, 6 bases. The length of the CDR3 is 14 residues. Germline loops: CDR1 GTSNPN, CDR2 SVGIG (reference sequence). The germline V and J ends were trimmed by 2 bases and 0 bases, with 8 bases remaining between them. CDR3 region: CAWSRDSSYNEQFF. The CDR3 DNA sequence: TGTGCCTGGAGTCGGGACTCCTCCTACAATGAGCAGTTCTTC.

The chain has TRBV18 and TRBJ1-1; weak D call: TRBD1 (6 bases). Germline CDR1 is KGHSH and CDR2 is LQKENI. The CDR3 is made up of 14 amino acids. Between the trimmed V and J ends, which lost 3 bases and 1 base, there was a span of 9 bases. The CDR3 here is CASSPGRGNTEAFF. CDR3 DNA: TGTGCCAGCTCACCGGGCAGGGGGAACACTGAAGCTTTCTTT.

This chain uses TRBV6-5 with TRBJ1-6; 9 bases align to TRBD1. The V gene's germline CDR1 is MNHEY and CDR2 SVGAGI. The CDR3 is made up of 14 amino acids. Trimming removed 5 bases from V and 9 bases from J; junction bases left unmatched: 5. The CDR3 region is CASSRQGVGSPLHF. The CDR3, as DNA: TGTGCCAGCAGTCGACAGGGGGTTGGTTCACCCCTCCACTTT.

This clone was counted a single time. The chain carries TRBV11-2 and TRBJ2-2; TRBD2 matches at 8 bases. V trimming: 5 bases; J trimming: 5 bases; junction bases outside the gene matches: 10. This CDR3 has 16 amino acids. Germline CDR1 SGHAT, CDR2 FQNNGV. The CDR3 sequence is CASSRGAGVRTGELFF. The DNA for the CDR3 is TGTGCCAGCAGCAGGGGAGCGGGAGTTCGGACCGGGGAGCTGTTTTTT.

The chain links TRBV11-2 to TRBJ2-3, with a tentative D call TRBD2 (5 bases). Deletions cut 8 bases from V and 0 bases from J, with 9 bases between. Germline lookup yields CDR1 SGHAT and CDR2 FQNNGV. The CDR3 is 13 amino acids. CDR3 nucleotides: TGTGCCAGCGGGAGCGGCAGCACAGATACGCAGTATTTT. Translation gives CASGSGSTDTQYF.

This chain links TRBV6-5 with TRBJ2-7, with TRBD1 as a possible D gene (6 bases). Trimming shortened V by 6 bases and J by 7 bases, and 10 bases separated the two germline ends. CDR1 is MNHEY and CDR2 is SVGAGI in the germline V gene. CDR3 length equals 11 residues. CDR3 amino acids: CASSLGQEQYF. The DNA of the CDR3 is TGTGCCAGCAGCCTGGGACAAGAGCAGTACTTC.

CDR3 bases: TGTGCCAGCAGTTTGTTCCGGACTAACAATGAGCAGTTCTTC. It yields the protein CASSLFRTNNEQFF. The chain combines TRBV27 with TRBJ2-1, with D maybe TRBD2 (6 bases). Trimming left V 3 bases short and J 5 bases short, with 11 bases between. The CDR3 loop spans 14 amino acids. Germline V gene sequence: CDR1 MNHEY, CDR2 SMNVEV (reference sequence).

The gene calls are TRBV7-2 and TRBJ1-3; D call uncertain. Germline values: CDR1 SGHTA, CDR2 FQGNSA. This CDR3 is 15 amino acids long. V shed 2 bases and J shed 0 bases, with 8 bases lying between them. Here the CDR3 DNA reads TGTGCCAGCAGCTTACCCTCAGGCTCTGGAAACACCATATATTTT. The encoded protein is CASSLPSGSGNTIYF.

The V and J genes are TRBV21-1 and TRBJ1-2. TRBV21-1 represents a pseudogene. CDR3 size: 18 residues. This chain's CDR3 is CASSKDFEADPGGYGYTF. DNA for the CDR3: TGTGCCAGCAGCAAAGACTTCGAGGCGGATCCAGGCGGGTATGGCTACACCTTC.

This clone was detected only once. The V call is TRBV13, the J call TRBJ2-1; weak D call: TRBD1 (5 bases). The CDR3 has 17 amino acids. Germline assignment: CDR1 PRHDT and CDR2 FYEKMQ (reference sequence). Trimming left V 4 bases short and J 9 bases short, with 25 bases between. The CDR3 DNA reads TGTGCCAGCAGCTCAGGATACTCAGGGCCAATGGGAAGTGAGCAGTTCTTC. Protein product: CASSSGYSGPMGSEQFF. Drawing the rest from reference TRBV13 and TRBJ2-1, the complete variable domain is AAGVIQSPRHLIKEKRETATLKCYPIPRHDTVYWYQQGPGQDPQFLISFYEKMQSDKGSIPDRFSAQQFSDYHSELNMSSLELGDSALYFCASSSGYSGPMGSEQFFGPGTRLTVL.